These T cell receptor beta chains were read from a single sample in a study of PD-1 blockade in classical Hodgkin lymphoma. The table came from immunoSEQ multiplex PCR; TCRdb's copy has only in-frame clones and leaves some out. The sample consists of roughly 100,000 clones, 89% of them appearing once. This material consisted of peripheral blood mononuclear cells (PBMCs), taken before the fourth cycle of nivolumab. The receptors originated from a human donor with classical Hodgkin lymphoma. CDR3s include the opening cysteine and the closing phenylalanine or tryptophan. D genes are given only for firm matches. Only some rows state a clone size, as once, few, many or a class for expanded clones.

V gene	clone size	D gene	J gene	CDR3 DNA	CDR3 protein
TRBV7-2	.	TRBD1	TRBJ1-1	TGTGCCAGCACTGTCGAAAACAGGGGGAACACTGAAGCTTTCTTT	CASTVENRGNTEAFF
TRBV7-9	.	.	TRBJ1-2	TGTGCCAGCAGCCCCCAGGGCGGAGGAGGCTATGGCTACACCTTC	CASSPQGGGGYGYTF
TRBV6-5	once	.	TRBJ1-1	TGTGCCAGCAGTTACGGGGGGTTTAAGGCTAAGGCTTTCTTT	CASSYGGFKAKAFF
TRBV6-1	.	TRBD1	TRBJ1-2	TGTGCCAGCAGTTGGGACAGAACTAACTATGGCTACACCTTC	CASSWDRTNYGYTF
TRBV27	once	.	TRBJ2-7	TGTGCCTCCAAAAGGCAGGGGTTAGACGAGCAGTACTTC	CASKRQGLDEQYF
TRBV28	.	.	TRBJ1-1	TGTGCCAGCAGTTTAACCTCGGCCATGAACACTGAAGCTTTCTTT	CASSLTSAMNTEAFF
TRBV6-5	.	.	TRBJ2-7	TGTGCCAGCAGAATAGCTGCCGAGCAGTACTTC	CASRIAAEQYF
TRBV27	.	.	TRBJ1-2	TGTGCCAGCAGTTACACAGGTGGGGCCTATGGCTACACCTTC	CASSYTGGAYGYTF
TRBV6-5	.	TRBD1	TRBJ1-6	TGTGCCAGCAAGACAGGGCAACATAATTCACCCCTCCACTTT	CASKTGQHNSPLHF
TRBV29-1	.	.	TRBJ2-5	TGCAGCGTTGGGCGGGAGACCCAGTACTTC	CSVGRETQYF
TRBV7-6	few	TRBD2	TRBJ2-7	TGTGCCAGCAGCTTATCTAGCGGGAGAGGCTACGAGCAGTACTTC	CASSLSSGRGYEQYF
TRBV6-1	.	.	TRBJ2-3	TGTGCCAGCAGTGACCCACAGGGAGATACGCAGTATTTT	CASSDPQGDTQYF
TRBV7-9	.	.	TRBJ2-2	TGTGCCAGCAGCTCCCGACAGAGATACACCGGGGAGCTGTTTTTT	CASSSRQRYTGELFF
TRBV7-9	.	TRBD1	TRBJ2-1	TGTGCCAGCAGCGGGACAGGGAGATACAATGAGCAGTTCTTC	CASSGTGRYNEQFF
TRBV2	.	.	TRBJ2-2	TGTGCCAGCAAGCCAGGGCCCACTTATGGCACCGGGGAGCTGTTTTTT	CASKPGPTYGTGELFF
TRBV19	.	.	TRBJ2-2	TGTGCCACCTCTACAGGGCGGCCCCCAAGGAACACCGGGGAGCTGTTTTTT	CATSTGRPPRNTGELFF
TRBV28	.	.	TRBJ1-3	TGTGCCAGCAGTTCAGGGAGAACTCCTGGAAACACCATATATTTT	CASSSGRTPGNTIYF
TRBV5-1	.	TRBD1	TRBJ1-2	TGCGCCAGCAGCTTGGGGACAGGGGCGGATGGCTACACCTTC	CASSLGTGADGYTF
TRBV7-9	.	.	TRBJ1-2	TGTGCCAGCACCCTCGGAGGGGGCTACACCTTC	CASTLGGGYTF
TRBV7-9	.	.	TRBJ1-3	TGTGCCAGCAGCTTAGTGGACAGACGAAACACCATATATTTT	CASSLVDRRNTIYF
TRBV19	.	.	TRBJ1-2	TGTGCCAGTAGTTGGAGCGGAACTAACTATGGCTACACCTTC	CASSWSGTNYGYTF
TRBV7-2	.	.	TRBJ2-3	TGTGCCAGCACCCGTCGGGATACGCAGTATTTT	CASTRRDTQYF
TRBV5-1	.	.	TRBJ1-4	TGCGCCAGCAGCCGTACCGACAGAGATAATGAAAAACTGTTTTTT	CASSRTDRDNEKLFF
TRBV5-1	.	TRBD2	TRBJ2-7	TGCGCCAGCAGCTTGGGACTAGCGGGAGCTTATACCTACGAGCAGTACTTC	CASSLGLAGAYTYEQYF
TRBV2	.	.	TRBJ2-7	TGTGCCAGCAGTAAGAGCTCCTACGAGCAGTACTTC	CASSKSSYEQYF
TRBV19	.	TRBD1	TRBJ1-4	TGTGCCAGTAGGAAAGGGGGCAATCCCCTAGAAGCGGTCGAAAAACTGTTTTTT	CASRKGGNPLEAVEKLFF
TRBV15	once	.	TRBJ2-3	TGTGCCACCAGCAGAGATGGATTCTTAGCGGACTTCACAGATACGCAGTATTTT	CATSRDGFLADFTDTQYF
TRBV7-9	.	.	TRBJ1-2	TGTGCCAGCAGCCCCCGAGGAGGCCTAGGCTATGGCTACACCTTC	CASSPRGGLGYGYTF
TRBV5-3	.	.	TRBJ1-5	TGTGCCAGCAGCTTGGCCTGGAATCAGCCCCAGCATTTT	CASSLAWNQPQHF
TRBV6-1	.	TRBD1	TRBJ2-4	TGTGCCACCCCGGACAGGAGGAACATTCAGTACTTC	CATPDRRNIQYF
TRBV28	.	.	TRBJ1-2	TGTGCCAGCAGTTTAAAGGTTACGGGGGGGTACTATGGCTACACCTTC	CASSLKVTGGYYGYTF
TRBV5-1	.	TRBD1	TRBJ2-1	TGCGCCAGCAGCTTAAATAGTAGACAGGGAGTCTACAATGAGCAGTTCTTC	CASSLNSRQGVYNEQFF
TRBV19	.	TRBD1	TRBJ2-5	TGTGCCAGTAGGGCCCAGATTTCCGGGACAGGGGCAGAGACCCAGTACTTC	CASRAQISGTGAETQYF
TRBV7-2	.	.	TRBJ2-7	TGTGCCAGCAGCCGGCTAGGGGTTTCGGCAGGGTATAGCGAGCAGTACTTC	CASSRLGVSAGYSEQYF
TRBV7-2	.	.	TRBJ2-5	TGTGCCAGCAGCTTAGTGGATCTGGGTGAGACCCAGTACTTC	CASSLVDLGETQYF
TRBV4-1	.	.	TRBJ2-5	TGCGCCAGCAGCCAGAATCCTTTGAGGGACCAAGAGACCCAGTACTTC	CASSQNPLRDQETQYF
TRBV19	.	TRBD1	TRBJ2-1	TGTGCCAGTAGTAGTCTCGGGACAGGTCTCAATGAGCAGTTCTTC	CASSSLGTGLNEQFF
TRBV10-3	.	.	TRBJ1-4	TGTGCCATCAGTGAGTCGGAGGGTACTAATGAAAAACTGTTTTTT	CAISESEGTNEKLFF
TRBV6-5	.	TRBD1	TRBJ1-1	TGTGCCACCGAACAGGGGACTGAAGCTTTCTTT	CATEQGTEAFF
TRBV5-6	.	TRBD2	TRBJ2-3	TGTGCCAGCAGCTGGAGACTAGCGGGAGGCACAGATACGCAGTATTTT	CASSWRLAGGTDTQYF
TRBV29-1	.	.	TRBJ1-3	TGCAGCGTTAAGGCTGGAAACACCATATATTTT	CSVKAGNTIYF
TRBV5-4	.	.	TRBJ2-5	TGTGCCAGCAGCTCAATTCAGGGAGGCTCGACGGAGACCCAGTACTTC	CASSSIQGGSTETQYF
TRBV6-1	few	.	TRBJ1-2	TGTGCCAGCAGTGAACAGGCAGGGGCCTACTATGGCTACACCTTC	CASSEQAGAYYGYTF
TRBV2	.	.	TRBJ1-1	TGTGCCAGCAGGGGGGATTACGCGATGTTGAACACTGAAGCTTTCTTT	CASRGDYAMLNTEAFF
TRBV5-1	once	TRBD2	TRBJ2-1	TGCGCCAGCAGCACAAAACAAGTGAGCGGGGGATACAATGAGCAGTTCTTC	CASSTKQVSGGYNEQFF
TRBV27	.	TRBD1	TRBJ1-1	TGTGCCAGCAGCCCCATCTTCCCGCAGGGGGCAAGGACTGAAGCTTTCTTT	CASSPIFPQGARTEAFF
TRBV10-2	.	.	TRBJ1-4	TGCGCCAGCAGTGAGCAGGGGACCTCTAATGAAAAACTGTTTTTT	CASSEQGTSNEKLFF
TRBV6-1	.	.	TRBJ1-2	TGTGCCAGCAGTGAGCAGGGGAGCTATGGCTACACCTTC	CASSEQGSYGYTF
TRBV19	.	TRBD1	TRBJ2-3	TGTGCCAGTAGTCTCTCGACAGGGCTTCCAGATACGCAGTATTTT	CASSLSTGLPDTQYF
TRBV28	.	TRBD2	TRBJ2-3	TGTGCCAGCAGTGGGACTAGCGGGAGTCCTCCGGGGGCAGATACGCAGTATTTT	CASSGTSGSPPGADTQYF
TRBV19	.	.	TRBJ1-2	TGTGCCAGTAGTATAGGGTCGGGGGACGGCTACACCTTC	CASSIGSGDGYTF
TRBV2	.	TRBD1	TRBJ2-7	TGTGCCAACCTGGACAGGGGGTTAGACTACGAGCAGTACTTC	CANLDRGLDYEQYF
TRBV6-6	.	TRBD2	TRBJ2-1	TGTGCCAGCAGACGACGGACTAGCGGGATGTGGAATGAGCAGTTCTTC	CASRRRTSGMWNEQFF
TRBV5-6	.	TRBD2	TRBJ2-7	TGTGCCAGCAGCTTTAGCGGGAGTGGATACGAGCAGTACTTC	CASSFSGSGYEQYF
TRBV5-4	once	TRBD2	TRBJ2-2	TGTGCCAGCAGCCGCGGGACTAGCTACACCGGGGAGCTGTTTTTT	CASSRGTSYTGELFF
TRBV5-4	.	.	TRBJ1-2	TGTGCCAGCAGCCAACACGACAGTTATGGCTACACCTTC	CASSQHDSYGYTF
TRBV9	.	TRBD1	TRBJ1-2	TGTGCCAGCAGCATACAGACAGGGCCCTGGTATGGCTACACCTTC	CASSIQTGPWYGYTF
TRBV9	.	.	TRBJ2-1	TGTGCCAGCAGCGTAGGAGCTGCGGATGAGCAGTTCTTC	CASSVGAADEQFF
TRBV28	.	.	TRBJ1-5	TGTGCCAGCAGCTGCCCCGTCCCTAGCAATCAGCCCCAGCATTTT	CASSCPVPSNQPQHF
TRBV29-1	.	TRBD1	TRBJ1-2	TGCAGCGTTGAAGATCTGGACAGGGGGCTGGGCTATGGCTACACCTTC	CSVEDLDRGLGYGYTF